The TCR beta chain under discussion was sequenced for a study of blood T cell repertoires in COVID-19. Study background: Nucleic acid was either cDNA or gDNA, and it came from T cells, B-cell-depleted T cells, or PBMCs.

Measured with immunoSEQ multiplex PCR; TCRdb has only the in-frame clones, and not every one. The sample yields about 160,000 clones, just over 90% seen once. This CDR3 is 14 amino acids long. The germline V and J ends were trimmed by 6 bases and 1 base, with 12 bases remaining between them. Looked up from germline, CDR1 is MNHEY and CDR2 is SVGAGI. The sequencing sample was made of peripheral blood. The TCR originated in a man aged 18 to 30 with acute or convalescent COVID-19. This chain connects TRBV6-5 to TRBJ1-1; D not certain. This chain's CDR3 is CASSPEWANTEAFF. The CDR3 nucleotides are TGTGCCAGCAGCCCCGAGTGGGCGAACACTGAAGCTTTCTTT.